This T cell receptor (beta chain) was captured by sequencing in a study of T-cell memory formation after mild COVID-19. The CDR3 is made up of 15 amino acids. CDR1 is LNHDA and CDR2 is SQIVND in the germline V gene (reference sequence). J gave up 6 bases and V 1 base, and 1 base lay outside the gene matches. The study, taken as a whole, reports: Pre-infection memory contained some responding clones, which suggested that cross-reactive memory had joined. Mainly CM and EM harbored the contracting CD4+ clones; mainly EMRA harbored the CD8+ ones.

TCRdb reanalysed the 5' RACE reads using MiXCR and keeps one entry per CDR3 protein. The table lists 550,000 to 700,000 distinct CDR3 sequences, approximately 15% of them singletons, with around 7.8% in the top ten. About this clonotype: Its antigen remains unknown.

This sequence originates from an adult woman who had mild COVID-19 (a few samples of this study predate the infection). Cell type and time point are not known. What was sequenced was PBMCs or a T cell subset sorted from them (not recorded which). The chain links TRBV19 to TRBJ2-1; TRBD2 aligns across 12 bases. CDR3 DNA: TGTGCCAGTAGTATAGGACTAGCGGGAGCCAATGAGCAGTTCTTC. Its protein is CASSIGLAGANEQFF.